The present T cell receptor (beta chain) was sequenced within a study of cytomegalovirus exposure and HLA in healthy donors. Study results and caveats: Among immune exposure information, only CMV serostatus was available. Researchers reported in a later analysis that a missense DCLRE1C variant was tied to TCR beta V- and J-gene trimming. A prior analysis recorded that most TCR beta V segments were productive about 87% or about 30% of the time. Later on, analysis showed that most CMV-associated TCR beta chains appeared to be HLA-restricted.

About this clone itself: As yet, its antigen is unknown. Other nucleotide sequences from this sample produce the same CDR3.

The PCR ran on 60 Vbeta and 13 Jbeta primers. TCRdb keeps only in-frame clones here, not all; method: immunoSEQ multiplex PCR. Its table lists 75,000 to 95,000 clones. The CDR3 covers 15 residues. Trimming removed 2 bases from V and 0 bases from J, with 10 bases in between. Germline CDR1 and CDR2: SEHNR and FQNEAQ (reference sequence). The sequenced sample was PBMCs. The sequence derives from a man aged 25 to 40 in good health and CMV-seronegative. V and J are TRBV7-9 and TRBJ1-1; tentatively, D is TRBD1 (6 bases). In DNA, the CDR3 is TGTGCCAGCAGCTTACAGGGGACTATGAACACTGAAGCTTTCTTT. Translating gives CASSLQGTMNTEAFF.